The clone carrying this T cell receptor beta chain has at least ten counts. CDR1 SGHRS and CDR2 YFSETQ come from the germline V gene. V was pared by 0 bases and J by 1 base, with 11 bases between. This CDR3 comprises 15 residues. These data belong to a study of response to subunit inactivated influenza vaccine. TCRdb reanalysed the RT-PCR reads using MiXCR and keeps one entry per CDR3 protein. This table has more than 700,000 distinct CDR3 sequences, less than 25% appearing once. Sequences were derived from PBMCs from blood, sampled about 5 days after vaccination. The chain carries TRBV5-1 and TRBJ2-7; the D gene is possibly TRBD1 (5 bases). This receptor was taken from a man over 45 who received an inactivated influenza vaccine. The CDR3 reads CASSLDWTTSYEQYF. For the CDR3, the DNA is TGCGCCAGCAGCTTGGACTGGACAACTTCCTACGAGCAGTACTTC. The full variable domain, rest sourced from reference TRBV5-1 and TRBJ2-7, is KAGVTQTPRYLIKTRGQQVTLSCSPISGHRSVSWYQQTPGQGLQFLFEYFSETQRNKGNFPGRFSGRQFSNSRSEMNVSTLELGDSALYLCASSLDWTTSYEQYFGPGTRLTVT.